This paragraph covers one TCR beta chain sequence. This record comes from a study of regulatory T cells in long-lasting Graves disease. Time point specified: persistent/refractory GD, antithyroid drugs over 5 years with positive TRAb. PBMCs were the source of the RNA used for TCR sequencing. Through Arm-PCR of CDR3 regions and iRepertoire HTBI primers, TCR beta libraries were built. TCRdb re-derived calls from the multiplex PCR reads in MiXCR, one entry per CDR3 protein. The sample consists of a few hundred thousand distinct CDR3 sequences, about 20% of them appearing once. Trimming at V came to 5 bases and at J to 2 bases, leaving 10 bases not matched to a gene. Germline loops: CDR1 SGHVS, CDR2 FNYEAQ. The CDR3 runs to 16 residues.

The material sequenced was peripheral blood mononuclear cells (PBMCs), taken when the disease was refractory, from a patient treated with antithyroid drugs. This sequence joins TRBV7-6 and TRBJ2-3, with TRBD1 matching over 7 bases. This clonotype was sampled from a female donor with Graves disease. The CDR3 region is CASSLRTGLYTDTQYF. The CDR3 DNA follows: TGTGCCAGCAGCCTCCGGACAGGACTCTACACAGATACGCAGTATTTT.